This entry is about one TCR beta chain. Its target is unknown. The data originate from a study of OX40 agonist ivuxolimab in advanced cancers. Researchers took blood at baseline, on cycle 4 day 1, and on cycle 7 day 1. Overall study findings and caveats: Expanded clones belonging to CD8+ T cells outnumbered, on average, those of CD4+.

V shed 2 bases and J shed 5 bases, with 8 bases lying between them. There are 13 residues in the CDR3. The germline V gene encodes CDR1 SGHVS and CDR2 FNYEAQ. Some clones are missing from TCRdb's copy, which holds only in-frame ones; the method was immunoSEQ multiplex PCR. The sample yields about 26,000 clones, around 85% seen once. The sequencing here drew on CD4+ or CD8+ T cells sorted from blood, taken in a trial of the OX40 agonist ivuxolimab. The rearrangement joins TRBV7-6 to TRBJ2-3; unclear D gene. This receptor was obtained from an adult with an advanced solid tumor such as melanoma, head and neck, liver or kidney cancer. CDR3 sequence reads: CASSLIVLDTQYF. For the CDR3, the DNA is TGTGCCAGCAGCTTAATTGTCTTAGATACGCAGTATTTT.